These T cell receptor beta chains were read from a single sample in a study of preoperative IRX-2 immunotherapy in early breast cancer. The assay was immunoSEQ multiplex PCR, and TCRdb's table has in-frame clones only and misses some. The sample includes some 29,000 clones, almost 90% of them seen just once. The sample was taken from a patient treated with IRX-2 immunotherapy. The origin of the receptors is a human donor with breast cancer. The CDR3 runs from the conserved cysteine through the conserved F or W. D genes are given only for firm matches. Clone size appears in some rows only: once, few, many, or a class for an expanded clone.

J	length	D	size	V	DNA	CDR3
TRBJ1-2	13	-	-	TRBV19	TGTGCCAGTACTATGTACGACGGGGAAGGCTACACCTTC	CASTMYDGEGYTF
TRBJ1-4	14	-	-	TRBV7-2	TGTGCCAGCAGCTTAACTGCAACTAATGAAAAACTGTTTTTT	CASSLTATNEKLFF
TRBJ1-5	15	TRBD1	-	TRBV7-9	TGTGCCAGCAGCTCCGGGACAGGGGCCAATCAGCCCCAGCATTTT	CASSSGTGANQPQHF
TRBJ1-3	17	TRBD1	once	TRBV9	TGTGCCAGCAGCTACCGGGACAGCCTACTCTCTGGAAACACCATATATTTT	CASSYRDSLLSGNTIYF
TRBJ2-1	13	-	-	TRBV5-1	TGCGCCAGCAGCTTGGAAAGAAGGAATGAGCAGTTCTTC	CASSLERRNEQFF
TRBJ1-4	15	TRBD1	-	TRBV2	TGTGCCAGCAACCCGGGACAGGGGGCATTTGAAAAACTGTTTTTT	CASNPGQGAFEKLFF
TRBJ2-1	13	TRBD2	few	TRBV10-1	TGCGCCAGCAGTTTCGGGACTAGCGGTCAGCAGTTCTTC	CASSFGTSGQQFF
TRBJ2-3	15	-	-	TRBV5-1	TGCGCCAGCAGCTTGAGTTCTTGGGGCACAGATACGCAGTATTTT	CASSLSSWGTDTQYF
TRBJ2-2	18	TRBD2	-	TRBV18	TGTGCCAGCTCACCACAGCCTAGCGGGAGGGTCAGCACCGGGGAGCTGTTTTTT	CASSPQPSGRVSTGELFF
TRBJ1-5	15	-	-	TRBV15	TGTGCCACCAGCAGAGATAAGAGGGTGTATCAGCCCCAGCATTTT	CATSRDKRVYQPQHF
TRBJ2-7	15	TRBD2	-	TRBV6-5	TGTGCCAGCAGCCCAAGGGGCGGGAGAACCTACGAGCAGTACTTC	CASSPRGGRTYEQYF
TRBJ1-6	16	TRBD1	once	TRBV9	TGTGCCAGCAGCCTTGGGGAGGGACAGGGACATTCACCCCTCCACTTT	CASSLGEGQGHSPLHF
TRBJ1-5	15	-	-	TRBV7-2	TGTGCCAGCAGCTTATGGGGCGTTTTAAATCAGCCCCAGCATTTT	CASSLWGVLNQPQHF
TRBJ2-3	13	TRBD1	-	TRBV29-1	TGCAGCTTGACAGGGACAATCACAGATACGCAGTATTTT	CSLTGTITDTQYF
TRBJ2-3	15	-	-	TRBV1	TGCACCAGCAGCCTTTTTAGCGGGAGCGCAGATACGCAGTATTTT	CTSSLFSGSADTQYF
TRBJ1-2	15	-	-	TRBV25-1	TGTGCCAGCAGTGAATCTGGCAGGGCTAACTATGGCTACACCTTC	CASSESGRANYGYTF
TRBJ2-5	15	-	few	TRBV5-1	TGCGCCAGCAGTCTGGCAAGGCCTAACCAAGAGACCCAGTACTTC	CASSLARPNQETQYF
TRBJ2-6	16	-	-	TRBV7-6	TGTGCCAGCAGCTTAGAGATAGGCGTAGGGGCCAACGTCCTGACTTTC	CASSLEIGVGANVLTF
TRBJ2-5	13	-	-	TRBV6-5	TGTGCCAGCAGTTCAGAGTTCGGAGAGACCCAGTACTTC	CASSSEFGETQYF
TRBJ2-1	19	TRBD2	-	TRBV29-1	TGCAGCGTTGAAGGAGGGACTAGCGGGAGTCAAATTCCGTACAATGAGCAGTTCTTC	CSVEGGTSGSQIPYNEQFF
TRBJ1-6	15	TRBD1	-	TRBV2	TGTGCCAGCAGGACAGGGGAAAGGGAGAGTTCACCCCTCCACTTT	CASRTGERESSPLHF
TRBJ2-1	15	TRBD2	-	TRBV2	TGTGCCAGCACCAAACTAGCGGGGGGGCAGGATGAGCAGTTCTTC	CASTKLAGGQDEQFF
TRBJ1-3	13	-	-	TRBV7-9	TGTGCCAGCAGCTTAGAAATCCGAAACACCATATATTTT	CASSLEIRNTIYF
TRBJ1-1	13	TRBD1	-	TRBV5-4	TGTGCCAGCAGCTTACAGGGGGACACTGAAGCTTTCTTT	CASSLQGDTEAFF
TRBJ2-1	17	TRBD2	-	TRBV5-1	TGCGCCAGCAGCGCGACTAGCGGGGGGGCTAGCTACAATGAGCAGTTCTTC	CASSATSGGASYNEQFF
TRBJ2-5	14	TRBD1	-	TRBV5-1	TGCGCCAGCAGCTGGCGGACAGGGACGGAGACCCAGTACTTC	CASSWRTGTETQYF
TRBJ2-5	14	TRBD2	-	TRBV6-5	TGTGCCAGCAGACTAGCGGGGGAGGTGGAGACCCAGTACTTC	CASRLAGEVETQYF
TRBJ1-1	13	-	-	TRBV28	TGTGCCAGCAATAGCCGCCCCAAGGGTGAAGCTTTCTTT	CASNSRPKGEAFF
TRBJ1-2	17	TRBD1	-	TRBV12-5	TGTGCTAGTGGTTTTCCTTCCCACGGGACAGGGAAAGAAGGCTACACCTTC	CASGFPSHGTGKEGYTF
TRBJ2-3	13	-	-	TRBV2	TGTGCCAGCACCGTTTTGCGGGTTGATACGCAGTATTTT	CASTVLRVDTQYF
TRBJ2-7	13	-	-	TRBV5-1	TGCGCCAGCAGCTTGAACAGCCCCTACGAGCAGTACTTC	CASSLNSPYEQYF
TRBJ1-5	14	-	-	TRBV2	TGTGCCAGCAGGGACGGACGGGCCAATCAGCCCCAGCATTTT	CASRDGRANQPQHF
TRBJ1-4	15	TRBD1	once	TRBV18	TGTGCCAGCTCACCGCTGGGACAGGGTAATGAAAAACTGTTTTTT	CASSPLGQGNEKLFF
TRBJ1-1	13	-	-	TRBV5-4	TGTGCCAGCAGCTTCCGTGGGTCCACTGAAGCTTTCTTT	CASSFRGSTEAFF
TRBJ1-1	14	TRBD1	-	TRBV2	TGTGCCAGCAGTGCGGGACAGTATAACACTGAAGCTTTCTTT	CASSAGQYNTEAFF
TRBJ2-5	16	TRBD1	-	TRBV5-4	TGTGCCAGCAGCTTGGAACAAACAGGGGCGAGGGAGACCCAGTACTTC	CASSLEQTGARETQYF
TRBJ1-2	14	-	-	TRBV30	TGTGCCTGGAGTGTACAACACGACCTGTATGGCTACACCTTC	CAWSVQHDLYGYTF
TRBJ1-5	14	-	-	TRBV5-1	TGCGCCAGCAGCTTTGGGGGCTGGGATCAGCCCCAGCATTTT	CASSFGGWDQPQHF
TRBJ2-7	14	-	-	TRBV7-9	TGTGCCAGCAGCTTAGGGGACGGCTCCTACGAGCAGTACTTC	CASSLGDGSYEQYF
TRBJ1-2	16	TRBD1	-	TRBV7-9	TGTGCCAGCAGTTCAACCGGGACAGGGGGCTCTGGTGGCTACACCTTC	CASSSTGTGGSGGYTF
TRBJ2-2	13	TRBD1	-	TRBV29-1	TGCAGCGGTGGACAGGGGGCCGCCGGGGAGCTGTTTTTT	CSGGQGAAGELFF